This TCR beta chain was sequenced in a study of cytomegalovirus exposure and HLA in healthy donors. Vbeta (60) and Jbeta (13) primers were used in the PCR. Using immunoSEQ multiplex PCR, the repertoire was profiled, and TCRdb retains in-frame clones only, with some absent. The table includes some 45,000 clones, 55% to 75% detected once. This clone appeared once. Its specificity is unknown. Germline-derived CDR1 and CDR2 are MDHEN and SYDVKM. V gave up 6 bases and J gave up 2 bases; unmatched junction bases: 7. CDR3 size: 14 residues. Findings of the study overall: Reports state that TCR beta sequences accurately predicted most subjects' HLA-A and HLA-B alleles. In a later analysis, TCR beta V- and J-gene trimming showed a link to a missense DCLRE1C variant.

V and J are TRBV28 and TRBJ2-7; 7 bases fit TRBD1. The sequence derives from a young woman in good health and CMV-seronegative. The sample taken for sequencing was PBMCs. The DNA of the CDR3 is TGTGCCAGCAGGGGGACAGACGAAACCTACGAGCAGTACTTC. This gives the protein CASRGTDETYEQYF.